The sequence of this TCR beta chain was determined in a study of neurological immune-mediated disorders. Notes on the study in general: The level of TCR clonal expansion was highest in patients with HTLV-1-associated myelopathy and lowest in multiple sclerosis, where it fell below the level seen in healthy controls. Neither clinical nor MRI features showed any association with the multiple sclerosis repertoire cluster, and the authors stated that larger cohorts are needed.

The V gene end was trimmed by 1 base and the J gene end by 0 bases; junction bases not matched to a gene: 2. The V gene's germline CDR1 is LNHNV and CDR2 YYDKDF (reference sequence). The CDR3 has 16 residues. This clonotype was picked up many times. Its specificity is not known. One entry per CDR3 protein results from TCRdb running MiXCR on the 5' RACE reads. The sample holds roughly 28,000 distinct CDR3 sequences, 3.3% seen once. This chain connects TRBV15 to TRBJ1-4; 7 positions agree with TRBD1. The clonotype comes from a woman aged 25 to 39 with multiple sclerosis. Sequenced: PBMCs. CDR3 coding DNA: TGTGCCACCAGCAGAGCAGGGGGAGCAACTAATGAAAAACTGTTTTTT. This gives the protein CATSRAGGATNEKLFF.